One T cell receptor beta chain is described in this entry. The data belong to a study of blood T cell repertoires in COVID-19. Overall study context: From the United States, Italy and Spain came samples of acute and convalescent COVID-19. T cells, B-cell-depleted T cells, or PBMCs provided the cDNA or gDNA that served as material.

Original data processing: Amplification of reference gene primers provided the estimated nucleated cell counts. Sequencing was performed with immunoSEQ multiplex PCR; in TCRdb, only in-frame clones are kept and a portion is missing. The V and J calls and clone size are taken from that table; D and trimming were inferred from the DNA. The sample has under 200,000 clones, about 74% seen once. This CDR3 is built from 13 residues. Germline loops: CDR1 SNHLY, CDR2 FYNNEI. Deletions cut 7 bases from V and 6 bases from J, with 10 bases between. Sequencing was carried out using peripheral blood. This sequence originates from a woman older than 75 with acute or convalescent COVID-19. The J gene is TRBJ1-6, the V gene TRBV2; D uncertain. As DNA, the CDR3 is TGTGCCAGCAACCAGCGTACTAATTCACCCCTCCACTTT. It encodes CASNQRTNSPLHF. Using reference TRBV2 and TRBJ1-6 for the parts outside the CDR3, the full variable domain is EPEVTQTPSHQVTQMGQEVILRCVPISNHLYFYWYRQILGQKVEFLVSFYNNEISEKSEIFDDQFSVERPDGSNFTLKIRSTKLEDSAMYFCASNQRTNSPLHFGNGTRLTVT.